This TCR beta chain was identified during a study of blood T cell repertoires in COVID-19. Clones were sequenced by immunoSEQ multiplex PCR, and TCRdb holds only the in-frame ones, with some missing. Of about 330,000 clones in the sample, roughly 88% are singletons; the top ten hold 1.5% to 2%. Germline V gene data show CDR1 as SGHRS and CDR2 as YFSETQ. The V gene lost 0 bases and the J gene lost 5 bases, with 8 bases spanning the gap. CDR3 length equals 13 residues. With respect to this clone: Other nucleotide sequences in the sample specify the same CDR3.

The receptor comes from a woman between 45 and 65 years old with acute or convalescent COVID-19. V gene TRBV5-1 combines with J gene TRBJ1-1; D is uncertain. Material: peripheral blood. CDR3 in amino acids: CASSLAGRTEAFF. For the CDR3, the DNA is TGCGCCAGCAGCTTGGCCGGGAGAACTGAAGCTTTCTTT.